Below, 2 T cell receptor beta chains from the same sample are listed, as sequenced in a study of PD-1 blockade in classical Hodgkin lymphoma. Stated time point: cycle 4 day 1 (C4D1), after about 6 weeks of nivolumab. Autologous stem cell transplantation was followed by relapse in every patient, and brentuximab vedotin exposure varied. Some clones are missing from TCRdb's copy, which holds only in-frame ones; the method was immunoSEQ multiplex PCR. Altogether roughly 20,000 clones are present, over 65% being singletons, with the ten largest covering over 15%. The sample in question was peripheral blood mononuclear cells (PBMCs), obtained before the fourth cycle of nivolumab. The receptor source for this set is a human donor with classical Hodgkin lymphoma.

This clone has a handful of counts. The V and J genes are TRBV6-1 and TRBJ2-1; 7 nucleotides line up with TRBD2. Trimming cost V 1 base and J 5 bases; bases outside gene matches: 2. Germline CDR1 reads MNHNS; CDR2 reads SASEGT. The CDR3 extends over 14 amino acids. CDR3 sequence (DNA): TGTGCCAGCAGTGAAGTTGGGGGGGACAATGAGCAGTTCTTC. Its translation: CASSEVGGDNEQFF.

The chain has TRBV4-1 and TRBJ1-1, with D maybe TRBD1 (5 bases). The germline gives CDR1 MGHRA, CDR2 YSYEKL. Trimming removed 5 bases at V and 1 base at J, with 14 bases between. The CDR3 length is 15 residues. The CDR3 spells CASSYEWGTNTEAFF. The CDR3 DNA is TGCGCCAGCAGCTACGAGTGGGGGACGAACACTGAAGCTTTCTTT.